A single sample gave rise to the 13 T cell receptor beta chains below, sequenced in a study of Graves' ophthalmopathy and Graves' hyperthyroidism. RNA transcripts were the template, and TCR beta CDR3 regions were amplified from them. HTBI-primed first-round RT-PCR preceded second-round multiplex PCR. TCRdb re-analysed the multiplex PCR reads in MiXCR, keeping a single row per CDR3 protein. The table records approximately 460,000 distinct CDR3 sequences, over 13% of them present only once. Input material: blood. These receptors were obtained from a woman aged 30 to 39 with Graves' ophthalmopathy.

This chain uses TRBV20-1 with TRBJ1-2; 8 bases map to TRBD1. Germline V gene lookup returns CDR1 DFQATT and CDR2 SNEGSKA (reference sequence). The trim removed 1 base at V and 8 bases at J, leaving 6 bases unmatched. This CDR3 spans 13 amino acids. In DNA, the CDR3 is TGCAGTGCTAGAGGGACAGGGCTGGGCGGCTACACCTTC. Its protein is CSARGTGLGGYTF.

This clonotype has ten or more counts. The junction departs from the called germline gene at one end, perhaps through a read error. CDR3 amino acids: CASREDRGYNQPQHF. Written as DNA, the CDR3 is TGTGCCAGCAGGGAAGACAGGGGCTACAATCAGCCCCAGCATTTT. The chain carries TRBV6-1 and TRBJ1-5; 8 positions match TRBD1. The germline CDR1 and CDR2 sequences are MNHNS and SASEGT. There are 15 residues in the CDR3.

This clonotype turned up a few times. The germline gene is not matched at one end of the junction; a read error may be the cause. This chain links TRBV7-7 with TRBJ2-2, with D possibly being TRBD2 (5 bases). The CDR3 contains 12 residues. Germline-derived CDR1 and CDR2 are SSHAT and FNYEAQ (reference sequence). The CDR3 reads CASSYRVGELVF. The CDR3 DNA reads TGTGCTAGCAGCTATAGAGTCGGGGAGCTGGTTTTT. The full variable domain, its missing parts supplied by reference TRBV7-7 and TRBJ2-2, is GAGVSQSPRYKVTKRGQDVTLRCDPISSHATLYWYQQALGQGPEFLTYFNYEAQPDKSGLPSDRFSAERPEGSISTLTIQRTEQRDSAMYRCASSYRVGELVFGEGSRLTVL.

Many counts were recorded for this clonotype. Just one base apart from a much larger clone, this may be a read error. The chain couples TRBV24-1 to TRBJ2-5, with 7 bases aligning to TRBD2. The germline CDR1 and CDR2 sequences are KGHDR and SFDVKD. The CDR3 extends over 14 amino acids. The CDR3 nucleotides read TGTGCCCCTAGCGGAGCGGGTCCGCAAGAGACCAAGTACTTC. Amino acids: CAPSGAGPQETKYF.

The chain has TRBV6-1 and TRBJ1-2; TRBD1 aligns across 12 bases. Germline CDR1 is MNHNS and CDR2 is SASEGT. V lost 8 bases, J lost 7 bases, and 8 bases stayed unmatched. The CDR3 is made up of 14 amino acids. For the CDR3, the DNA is TGTGCCAGCGCGTCCGGGACAGGGGGCTTTGGCTACACCTTC. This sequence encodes CASASGTGGFGYTF.

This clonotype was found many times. CDR3 amino acids: CASSEGDYRGQDGYTF. The CDR3, as DNA: TGTGCCAGCAGTGAAGGAGATTACAGGGGGCAGGATGGCTACACCTTC. V is TRBV2 and J is TRBJ1-2; 9 positions agree with TRBD1. The CDR3 has 16 amino acids. Looked up from germline, CDR1 is SNHLY and CDR2 is FYNNEI. J lost 6 bases, V lost 1 base, and 9 bases had no gene match.

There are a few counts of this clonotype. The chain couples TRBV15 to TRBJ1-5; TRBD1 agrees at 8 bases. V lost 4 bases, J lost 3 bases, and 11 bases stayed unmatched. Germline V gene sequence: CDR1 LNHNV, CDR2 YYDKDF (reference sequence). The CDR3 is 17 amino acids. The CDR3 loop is CATSKSFSGQVNQPQHF. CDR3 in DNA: TGTGCCACCAGCAAGAGTTTTTCGGGACAGGTCAATCAGCCCCAGCATTTT.

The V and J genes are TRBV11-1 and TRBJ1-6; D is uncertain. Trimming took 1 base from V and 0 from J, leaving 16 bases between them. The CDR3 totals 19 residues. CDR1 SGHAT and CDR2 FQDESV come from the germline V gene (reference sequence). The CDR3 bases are TGTGCCAGCAGCTTAGGTGGCAGCTCATATAGCTCCTATAATTCACCCCTCCACTTT. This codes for CASSLGGSSYSSYNSPLHF.

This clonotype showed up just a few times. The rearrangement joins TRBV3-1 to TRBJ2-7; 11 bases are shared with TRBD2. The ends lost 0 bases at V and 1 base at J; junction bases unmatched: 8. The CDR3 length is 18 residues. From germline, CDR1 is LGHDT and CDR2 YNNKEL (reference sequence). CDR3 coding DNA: TGTGCCAGCAGCCAAGAATGGCTAGCGGGGGGCCCGTCCTACGAGCAGTACTTC. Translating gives CASSQEWLAGGPSYEQYF.

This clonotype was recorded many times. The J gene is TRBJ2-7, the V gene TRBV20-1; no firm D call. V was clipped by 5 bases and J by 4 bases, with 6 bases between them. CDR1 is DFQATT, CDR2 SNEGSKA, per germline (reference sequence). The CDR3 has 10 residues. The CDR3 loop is CSAPIYEQYF. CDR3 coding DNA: TGCAGTGCTCCTATATACGAGCAGTACTTC.

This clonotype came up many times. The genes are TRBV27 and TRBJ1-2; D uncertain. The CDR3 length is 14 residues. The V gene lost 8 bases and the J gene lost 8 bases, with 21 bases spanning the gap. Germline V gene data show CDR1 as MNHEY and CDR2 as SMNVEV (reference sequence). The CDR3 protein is CASVRRALTWGYTF. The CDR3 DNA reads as TGTGCCAGCGTCCGTAGGGCCCTCACGTGGGGCTACACCTTC.

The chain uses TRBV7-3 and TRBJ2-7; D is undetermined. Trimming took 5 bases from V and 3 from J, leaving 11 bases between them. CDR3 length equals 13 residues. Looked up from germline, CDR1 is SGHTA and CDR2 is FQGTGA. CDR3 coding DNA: TGTGCCAGCAGCCCACGCTGGGGCTACGAGCAGTACTTC. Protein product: CASSPRWGYEQYF.

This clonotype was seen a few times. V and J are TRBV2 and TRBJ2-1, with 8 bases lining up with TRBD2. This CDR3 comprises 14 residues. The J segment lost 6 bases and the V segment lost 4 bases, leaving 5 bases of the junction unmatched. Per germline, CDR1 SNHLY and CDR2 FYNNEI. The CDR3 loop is CASSGAGGGNEQFF. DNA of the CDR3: TGTGCCAGCAGTGGGGCGGGGGGTGGCAATGAGCAGTTCTTC.